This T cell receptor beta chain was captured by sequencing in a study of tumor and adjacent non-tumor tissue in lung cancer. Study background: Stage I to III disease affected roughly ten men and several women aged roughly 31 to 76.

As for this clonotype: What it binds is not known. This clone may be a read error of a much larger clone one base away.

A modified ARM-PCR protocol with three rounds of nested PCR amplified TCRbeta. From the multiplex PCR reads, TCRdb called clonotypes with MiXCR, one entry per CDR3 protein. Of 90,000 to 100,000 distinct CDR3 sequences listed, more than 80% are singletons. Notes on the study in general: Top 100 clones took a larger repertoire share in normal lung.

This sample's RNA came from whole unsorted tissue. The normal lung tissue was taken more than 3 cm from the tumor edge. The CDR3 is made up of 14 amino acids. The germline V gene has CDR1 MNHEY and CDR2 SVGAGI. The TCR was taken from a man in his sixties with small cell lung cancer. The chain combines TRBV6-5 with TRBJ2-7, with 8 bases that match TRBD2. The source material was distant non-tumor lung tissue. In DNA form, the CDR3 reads TGTGTCAGCAGTTGGGTAGCGGGGCTGGGCGAGCAGTACTTC. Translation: CVSSWVAGLGEQYF.